Included here is one TCR beta chain sequence, with context. The source of the sample is a study of blood T cell repertoires in COVID-19. Background on the study: PBMCs, B-cell-depleted T cells, or T cells were the source of the cDNA or gDNA that made up the material.

Germline CDR1 SGHRS, CDR2 YFSETQ. J gave up 2 bases and V 5 bases, and 2 bases lay outside the gene matches. The CDR3 spans 14 residues. TCRdb's copy holds only in-frame clones and misses some; the assay was immunoSEQ multiplex PCR. Of some 130,000 clones in the sample, about nine tenths are singletons; the top ten hold 10%. Specimen: peripheral blood. The gene calls are TRBV5-1 and TRBJ2-3, with TRBD2 identical over 10 bases. This TCR derives from a man aged 50-60 years with acute or convalescent COVID-19. This CDR3 is CASSSGGPTDTQYF. The DNA of the CDR3 is TGCGCCAGCAGTAGCGGGGGGCCCACAGATACGCAGTATTTT.